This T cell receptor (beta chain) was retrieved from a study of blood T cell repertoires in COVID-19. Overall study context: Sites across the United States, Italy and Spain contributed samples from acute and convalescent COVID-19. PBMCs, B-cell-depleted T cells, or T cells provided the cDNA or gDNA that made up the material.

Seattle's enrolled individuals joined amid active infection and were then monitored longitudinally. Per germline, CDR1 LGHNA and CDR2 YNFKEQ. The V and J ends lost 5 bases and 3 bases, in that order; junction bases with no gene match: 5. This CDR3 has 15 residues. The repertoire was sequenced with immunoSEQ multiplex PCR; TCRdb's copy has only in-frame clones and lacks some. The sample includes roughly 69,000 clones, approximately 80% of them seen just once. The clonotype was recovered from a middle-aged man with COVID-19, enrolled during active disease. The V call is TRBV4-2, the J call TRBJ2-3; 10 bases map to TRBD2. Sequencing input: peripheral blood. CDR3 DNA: TGTGCCAGCAGCGTACAGCGGGGGGGGACAGATACGCAGTATTTT. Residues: CASSVQRGGTDTQYF.